The 13 T cell receptor beta chains in this list originate from one sample, sequenced in a study of PD-L1 blockade in urothelial cancer. The time point is: pretreatment peripheral blood. Sequenced by immunoSEQ multiplex PCR; TCRdb stores in-frame clones only, minus some. Of 87,000 or so clones listed, roughly 84% are singletons. Here the sequenced sample was PBMCs, taken around atezolizumab (anti-PD-L1) treatment. All receptors come from a man aged 55 to 70 with urothelial cancer.

This clone was seen more than once but under ten times. The chain couples TRBV19 to TRBJ2-7; tentatively, D is TRBD2 (7 bases). Trimming cost V 3 bases and J 0 bases, with 9 bases left between them. This CDR3 spans 14 amino acids. The germline CDR1 and CDR2 sequences are LNHDA and SQIVND (reference sequence). CDR3 in amino acids: CASSIGGLSYEQYF. CDR3 nucleotides: TGTGCCAGTAGTATCGGGGGGCTCTCCTACGAGCAGTACTTC.

CDR3 DNA sequence: TGTTATAGCGGGAGTAGGAACACCGGGGAGCTGTTTTTT. Its translation: CYSGSRNTGELFF. The V gene is TRBV6-1, the J gene TRBJ2-2; 9 bases fit TRBD2. The CDR3 totals 13 residues. The germline V gene encodes CDR1 MNHNS and CDR2 SASEGT.

V usage is TRBV7-2 and J usage is TRBJ2-3; D unclear. Per germline, CDR1 SGHTA and CDR2 FQGNSA. This CDR3 comprises 13 residues. The germline V and J ends were trimmed by 1 base and 5 bases, with 7 bases remaining between them. CDR3 nucleotides: TGTGCCAGCAGCTTAGGCCTCAGAGATACGCAGTATTTT. Protein sequence: CASSLGLRDTQYF.

V and J are TRBV6-5 and TRBJ1-6, with 9 positions matching TRBD1. The CDR3 spans 14 residues. In germline, CDR1 is MNHEY, CDR2 SVGAGI. With V trimmed by 6 bases and J by 7 bases, 4 bases remained unmatched. This CDR3 is CASRRDRVNSPLHF. The CDR3 DNA reads as TGTGCCAGCAGGAGGGACAGGGTAAATTCACCCCTCCACTTT.

This CDR3 is CASSLEGQGAGQPQHF. The CDR3 DNA follows: TGCGCCAGCAGCTTGGAGGGACAGGGGGCAGGACAGCCCCAGCATTTT. V is TRBV5-1 and J is TRBJ1-5; 12 positions match TRBD1. Germline lookup yields CDR1 SGHRS and CDR2 YFSETQ. CDR3 size: 16 residues. The ends lost 0 bases at V and 7 bases at J; junction bases unmatched: 5.

V and J are TRBV7-2 and TRBJ2-5; D is perhaps TRBD2 (5 bases). CDR1 SGHTA and CDR2 FQGNSA come from the germline V gene. The CDR3 sequence is 11 residues long. Deletions cut 4 bases from V and 5 bases from J, with 5 bases between. CDR3 in amino acids: CASSSGETQYF. The CDR3 nucleotides are TGTGCCAGCAGCTCGGGGGAGACCCAGTACTTC.

This chain uses TRBV29-1 with TRBJ1-2; a weak D match, TRBD1 (6 bases). This CDR3 has 13 residues. Trimming cost V 5 bases and J 5 bases, with 15 bases left between them. The germline V gene has CDR1 SQVTM and CDR2 ANQGSEA. The CDR3 region has the DNA TGCAGCGTTTTGAAGGGGCAGGGGTATGGCTACACCTTC. Translated: CSVLKGQGYGYTF.

The CDR3 spells CASSDRPPIYEQYF. The CDR3 nucleotides read TGTGCCAGTAGCGACAGGCCTCCGATTTACGAGCAGTACTTC. The gene calls are TRBV19 and TRBJ2-7, with D possibly matching TRBD1 (6 bases). The germline CDR1 and CDR2 sequences are LNHDA and SQIVND (reference sequence). Trimming cost V 6 bases and J 4 bases, with 16 bases left between them. The CDR3 covers 14 residues.

J is TRBJ1-2 and V is TRBV2; weak D call: TRBD1 (5 bases). The V end was cut by 4 bases, the J end by 0 bases, with 12 bases between. CDR3 length equals 15 residues. Germline V gene sequence: CDR1 SNHLY, CDR2 FYNNEI. In DNA, the CDR3 is TGTGCCAGCAGTGGCCGGGACTCAGCTAACTATGGCTACACCTTC. Protein: CASSGRDSANYGYTF.

The V call is TRBV6-1, the J call TRBJ1-5; D not resolved. The CDR3 sequence is 13 residues long. Germline lookup yields CDR1 MNHNS and CDR2 SASEGT. V shed 4 bases and J shed 4 bases, with 8 bases lying between them. DNA for the CDR3: TGTGCCAGCAGTGCTGACTGGAATCAGCCCCAGCATTTT. It codes for CASSADWNQPQHF.

The chain couples TRBV6-6 to TRBJ1-2, with 9 nucleotides matching TRBD1. V shed 0 bases, J shed 4 bases, and the junction held 6 bases outside the gene matches. This CDR3 is built from 16 residues. The V gene's germline CDR1 is MNHNY and CDR2 SVGAGI (reference sequence). CDR3 sequence (DNA): TGTGCCAGCAGTTACTCGAACAGGGGGCAGGGCTATGGCTACACCTTC. This translates into CASSYSNRGQGYGYTF.

This clone is a singleton in its sample. The rearrangement joins TRBV11-3 to TRBJ2-3, with 8 bases that match TRBD1. The V and J ends lost 5 bases and 3 bases, in that order; junction bases with no gene match: 4. CDR1 is SGHNT, CDR2 YENEEA, per germline. This CDR3 region has 14 residues. The chain's CDR3 is CASSADRGTDTQYF. The DNA of the CDR3 is TGTGCCAGCAGCGCAGACAGGGGTACAGATACGCAGTATTTT. The whole variable domain, filled in from reference TRBV11-3 and TRBJ2-3, reads EAGVVQSPRYKIIEKKQPVAFWCNPISGHNTLYWYLQNLGQGPELLIRYENEEAVDDSQLPKDRFSAERLKGVDSTLKIQPAELGDSAVYLCASSADRGTDTQYFGPGTRLTVL.

The V and J genes are TRBV6-1 and TRBJ1-4, with 8 bases matching TRBD1. Germline lookup yields CDR1 MNHNS and CDR2 SASEGT. After removal of 5 bases from V and 8 bases from J, the junction contained 7 bases not matched to a gene. The CDR3 spans 14 residues. The DNA for the CDR3 is TGTGCCAGCAGTACAGACAGGGGAGGGGAAAAACTGTTTTTT. It encodes CASSTDRGGEKLFF.